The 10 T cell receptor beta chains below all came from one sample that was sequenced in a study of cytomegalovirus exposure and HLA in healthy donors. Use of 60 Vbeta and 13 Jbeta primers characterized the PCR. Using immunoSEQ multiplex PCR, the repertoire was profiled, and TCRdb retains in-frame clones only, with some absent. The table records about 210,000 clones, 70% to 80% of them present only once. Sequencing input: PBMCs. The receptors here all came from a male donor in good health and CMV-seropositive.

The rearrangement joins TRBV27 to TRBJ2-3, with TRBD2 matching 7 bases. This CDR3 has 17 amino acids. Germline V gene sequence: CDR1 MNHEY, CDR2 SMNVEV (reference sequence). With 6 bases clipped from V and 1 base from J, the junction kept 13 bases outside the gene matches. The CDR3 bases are TGTGCCAGCAGCACCGTGAACCTAGCGGCGGGCACAGATACGCAGTATTTT. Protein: CASSTVNLAAGTDTQYF.

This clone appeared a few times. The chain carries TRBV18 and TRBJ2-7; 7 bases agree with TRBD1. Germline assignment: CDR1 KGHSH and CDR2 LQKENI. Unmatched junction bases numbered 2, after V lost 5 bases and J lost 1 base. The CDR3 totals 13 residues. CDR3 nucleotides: TGTGCCAGCTCAGGGACAGAGTCCTACGAGCAGTACTTC. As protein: CASSGTESYEQYF.

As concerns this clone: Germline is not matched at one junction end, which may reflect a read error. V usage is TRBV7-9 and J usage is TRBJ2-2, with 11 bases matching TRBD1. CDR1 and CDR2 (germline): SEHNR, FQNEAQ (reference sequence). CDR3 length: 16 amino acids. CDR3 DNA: TGTTCCAGCAGCTTACTAAGTGGACAGGGGGCCCGGGAGCTGTTTTTT. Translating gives CSSSLLSGQGARELFF.

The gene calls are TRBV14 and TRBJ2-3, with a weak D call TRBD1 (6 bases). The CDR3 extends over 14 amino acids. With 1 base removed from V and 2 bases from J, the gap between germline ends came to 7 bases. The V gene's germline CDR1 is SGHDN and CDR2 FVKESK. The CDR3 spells CASSQGGLTDTQYF. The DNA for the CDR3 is TGTGCCAGCAGCCAAGGGGGGCTCACAGATACGCAGTATTTT.

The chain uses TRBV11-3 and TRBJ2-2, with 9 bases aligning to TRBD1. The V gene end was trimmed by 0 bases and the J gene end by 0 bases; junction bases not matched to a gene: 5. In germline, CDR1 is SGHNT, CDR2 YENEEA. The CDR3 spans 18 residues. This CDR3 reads CASSLEFGTGTNTGELFF. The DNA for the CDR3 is TGTGCCAGCAGCTTAGAGTTTGGGACAGGGACGAACACCGGGGAGCTGTTTTTT.

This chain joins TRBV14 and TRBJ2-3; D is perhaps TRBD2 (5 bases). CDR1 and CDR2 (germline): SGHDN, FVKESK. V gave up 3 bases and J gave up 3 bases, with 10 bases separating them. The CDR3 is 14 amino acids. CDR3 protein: CASSHRDFTDTQYF. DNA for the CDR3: TGTGCCAGCAGCCATCGGGATTTTACAGATACGCAGTATTTT.

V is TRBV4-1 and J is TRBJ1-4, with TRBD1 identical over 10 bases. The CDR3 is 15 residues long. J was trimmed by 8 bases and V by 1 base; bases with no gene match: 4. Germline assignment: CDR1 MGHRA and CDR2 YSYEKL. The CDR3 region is CASSQGTGGMEKLFF. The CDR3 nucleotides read TGCGCCAGCAGCCAAGGGACAGGGGGTATGGAAAAACTGTTTTTT.

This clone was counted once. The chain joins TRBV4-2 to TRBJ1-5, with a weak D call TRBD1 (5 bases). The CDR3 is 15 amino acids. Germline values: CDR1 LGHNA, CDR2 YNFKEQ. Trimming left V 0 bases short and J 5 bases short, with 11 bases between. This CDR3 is CASSQEGGEYQPQHF. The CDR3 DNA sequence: TGTGCCAGCAGCCAAGAGGGGGGGGAATATCAGCCCCAGCATTTT.

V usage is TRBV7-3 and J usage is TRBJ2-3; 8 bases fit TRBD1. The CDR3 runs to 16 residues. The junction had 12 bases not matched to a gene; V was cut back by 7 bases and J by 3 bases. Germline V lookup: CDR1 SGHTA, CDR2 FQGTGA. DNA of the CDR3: TGTGCCAGCACCTCTTTTACAGGGGGTGGAACAGATACGCAGTATTTT. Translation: CASTSFTGGGTDTQYF.

CDR3 sequence: CASSFSGQPYQETQYF. The CDR3 region has the DNA TGCGCCAGCAGCTTCTCGGGACAGCCGTACCAAGAGACCCAGTACTTC. This chain links TRBV5-1 with TRBJ2-5; TRBD1 agrees at 7 bases. This CDR3 is 16 amino acids long. J gave up 0 bases and V 2 bases, and 7 bases lay outside the gene matches. The germline CDR1 and CDR2 sequences are SGHRS and YFSETQ.